The 28 T cell receptor beta chains listed next were all sequenced from one sample in a study of response to subunit inactivated influenza vaccine. Via MiXCR, TCRdb re-called the RT-PCR reads, giving one row per CDR3 protein. The table lists around 520,000 distinct CDR3 sequences, about 25% of them singletons, with 1.5% to 2% in the top ten. Sequencing used CD4+ T cells sorted from PBMCs, obtained roughly 5 days after vaccination. These receptors all stem from a middle-aged man who received an inactivated influenza vaccine.

This chain links TRBV20-1 with TRBJ2-1; 8 bases match TRBD2. Germline V lookup: CDR1 DFQATT, CDR2 SNEGSKA (reference sequence). The V and J ends lost 7 bases and 4 bases, in that order; junction bases with no gene match: 9. This CDR3 is 14 amino acids long. The CDR3 sequence: CSGTRASGYNEQFF. CDR3 sequence (DNA): TGCAGTGGCACTCGGGCTAGCGGGTACAATGAGCAGTTCTTC.

This clonotype was counted only a few times. This chain uses TRBV5-1 with TRBJ1-1; D unclear. Trimming pared 2 bases from V and 6 bases from J, leaving 17 bases between. The CDR3 runs 15 residues. Germline CDR1 and CDR2: SGHRS and YFSETQ. Here the CDR3 DNA reads TGCGCCAGCAGCTTCAGGACGGGGTACGGTGCTGAAGCTTTCTTT. It encodes CASSFRTGYGAEAFF. Drawing the rest from reference TRBV5-1 and TRBJ1-1, the complete variable domain is KAGVTQTPRYLIKTRGQQVTLSCSPISGHRSVSWYQQTPGQGLQFLFEYFSETQRNKGNFPGRFSGRQFSNSRSEMNVSTLELGDSALYLCASSFRTGYGAEAFFGQGTRLTVV.

This clonotype was picked up many times. The rearrangement links TRBV6-5 to TRBJ1-3; TRBD1 might be the D (6 bases). This CDR3 contains 16 residues. V was trimmed by 4 bases and J by 2 bases, leaving 15 bases between them. Germline V gives CDR1 MNHEY, CDR2 SVGAGI. CDR3 loop: CASSFYISGAGNTIYF. CDR3 coding DNA: TGTGCCAGCAGTTTCTATATCTCAGGGGCTGGAAACACCATATATTTT.

CDR3 nucleotides: TGCGCCAGCAGCCAAGATCGTGAAGGGGGTGGCACAGATACGCAGTATTTT. It codes for CASSQDREGGGTDTQYF. The chain combines TRBV4-1 with TRBJ2-3, with D maybe TRBD1 (6 bases). The CDR3 has 17 residues. V gave up 0 bases and J gave up 1 base, with 14 bases separating them. Germline-derived CDR1 and CDR2 are MGHRA and YSYEKL.

In its sample, this clonotype was seen a few times. The rearrangement joins TRBV20-1 to TRBJ1-4; possible D gene TRBD1, 5 bases. The ends were cut back, 1 base at V and 8 bases at J, with 11 bases in the middle. The CDR3 has 13 amino acids. Germline V gene lookup returns CDR1 DFQATT and CDR2 SNEGSKA (reference sequence). CDR3 region: CSARAPAGEKLFF. The DNA for the CDR3 is TGCAGTGCTAGAGCCCCGGCAGGGGAAAAACTGTTTTTT.

V and J are TRBV7-9 and TRBJ2-2, with D tentatively TRBD1 (5 bases). Trimming left V 3 bases short and J 0 bases short, with 8 bases between. The CDR3 length is 15 residues. Germline assignment: CDR1 SEHNR and CDR2 FQNEAQ (reference sequence). The CDR3 sequence is CASSFRQSNTGELFF. Here the CDR3 DNA reads TGTGCCAGCAGCTTCAGACAGTCGAACACCGGGGAGCTGTTTTTT.

J is TRBJ2-7 and V is TRBV7-8; 11 bases fit TRBD1. The CDR3 has 17 amino acids. The V gene's germline CDR1 is SGHVS and CDR2 FQNEAQ. The trim removed 4 bases at V and 6 bases at J, leaving 14 bases unmatched. This chain's CDR3 is CASSSPPGGTGGLEQYF. CDR3 coding DNA: TGTGCCAGCAGCTCGCCCCCCGGAGGGACAGGGGGTCTCGAGCAGTACTTC.

Note on this clonotype: This could be a read error, since a much larger clone is one nucleotide away. This chain joins TRBV12-3 or TRBV12-4 and TRBJ2-1, with 9 bases identical to TRBD1. The CDR3 extends over 18 amino acids. CDR3 in DNA: TGTGCCTGCAGTTTAGCGAAAATCTGGGACAGGGAATTGAATGAGCAGTTCTTC. Amino acids: CACSLAKIWDRELNEQFF.

V gene TRBV6-1 combines with J gene TRBJ2-1; possibly TRBD1 for D (5 bases). This CDR3 spans 16 amino acids. In germline, CDR1 is MNHNS, CDR2 SASEGT. V was clipped by 1 base and J by 1 base, with 11 bases between them. The CDR3 spells CASSEGLGQSYNEQFF. Here the CDR3 DNA reads TGTGCCAGCAGTGAAGGACTGGGGCAATCCTACAATGAGCAGTTCTTC.

CDR3 loop: CSARSVGRDEKLFF. CDR3 DNA: TGCAGTGCTAGATCCGTGGGCCGTGATGAAAAACTGTTTTTT. This rearrangement joins TRBV20-1 to TRBJ1-4; D gene unclear. V was cut by 2 bases and J by 6 bases, with 13 bases left in between. The CDR3 is 14 amino acids. Germline CDR1 DFQATT, CDR2 SNEGSKA (reference sequence).

In its sample, this clonotype was seen many times. The gene calls are TRBV5-1 and TRBJ2-4; D assignment may be TRBD1 or TRBD2 (5 bases each). The CDR3 runs to 16 residues. The germline CDR1 and CDR2 sequences are SGHRS and YFSETQ. Trimming took off 0 bases at V and 4 bases at J, with 14 bases between the two ends. For the CDR3, the DNA is TGCGCCAGCAGCTTGGAAGCCGGGACCTGGAAAAACATTCAGTACTTC. Encoded protein: CASSLEAGTWKNIQYF.

Only a few counts were recorded for this clonotype. J is TRBJ2-2 and V is TRBV28, with a tentative D call TRBD1 (5 bases). Trimming left V 6 bases short and J 1 base short, with 12 bases between. Germline V lookup: CDR1 MDHEN, CDR2 SYDVKM. This CDR3 comprises 15 residues. CDR3 sequence (DNA): TGTGCCAGCAGAGCAAACACAGGGAACACCGGGGAGCTGTTTTTT. Protein: CASRANTGNTGELFF.

A few counts support this clonotype. The J gene is TRBJ1-5, the V gene TRBV10-1, with 8 bases matching TRBD1. Germline-derived CDR1 and CDR2 are WNHNN and SYGVQD (reference sequence). This CDR3 region has 15 residues. V shed 3 bases, J shed 6 bases, and the junction held 7 bases outside the gene matches. CDR3 nucleotides: TGCGCCAGCAGTGAACTCAGGGGGCGAGGTCAGCCCCAGCATTTT. As protein: CASSELRGRGQPQHF.

The rearrangement uses TRBV11-2 and TRBJ2-7, with no clear D. V shed 1 base and J shed 4 bases, with 8 bases lying between them. The CDR3 contains 13 residues. Germline V gives CDR1 SGHAT, CDR2 FQNNGV. The CDR3 loop is CASSLVHQYEQYF. CDR3 in DNA: TGTGCCAGCAGCTTAGTCCATCAATACGAGCAGTACTTC.

This clonotype was detected only a few times. The chain links TRBV3-1 to TRBJ1-1; no clear D gene. There are 16 residues in the CDR3. Germline V gene lookup returns CDR1 LGHDT and CDR2 YNNKEL (reference sequence). The germline V and J ends were trimmed by 4 bases and 1 base, with 16 bases remaining between them. The CDR3 bases are TGTGCCAGCAGCCCTAAAACGGGCTGGGGGAACACTGAAGCTTTCTTT. The encoded protein is CASSPKTGWGNTEAFF.

The chain links TRBV7-9 to TRBJ2-7, with 7 bases identical to TRBD2. The CDR3 loop spans 14 amino acids. CDR1 and CDR2 (germline): SEHNR, FQNEAQ (reference sequence). Germline trimming cut 3 bases from V and 6 bases from J; bases unmatched to any gene: 8. CDR3 region: CASSLGLLGGEQYF. DNA of the CDR3: TGTGCCAGCAGCTTGGGACTACTGGGAGGCGAGCAGTACTTC.

This clonotype was seen more than once but under ten times. The DNA of the CDR3 is TGCAGTGCCGGGGGGAGCTGGGGGGAGACCCAGTACTTC. Translating it yields CSAGGSWGETQYF. The gene calls are TRBV20-1 and TRBJ2-5; TRBD2 agrees at 7 bases. Germline V gene data show CDR1 as DFQATT and CDR2 as SNEGSKA (reference sequence). V shed 6 bases and J 5 bases; nucleotides not matched to a gene: 9. The CDR3 consists of 13 residues.

V is TRBV30 and J is TRBJ1-5, with a weak D call TRBD1 (5 bases). V was shortened by 0 bases and J by 2 bases, with 11 bases between the two germline ends. Germline CDR1 is GTSNPN and CDR2 is SVGIG (reference sequence). This CDR3 has 15 amino acids. This chain's CDR3 is CAWSVLRGGNQPQHF. The CDR3 coding sequence is TGTGCCTGGAGTGTACTCCGAGGGGGCAATCAGCCCCAGCATTTT. The variable domain in full, with the rest retrieved from reference TRBV30 and TRBJ1-5, is SQTIHQWPATLVQPVGSPLSLECTVEGTSNPNLYWYRQAAGRGLQLLFYSVGIGQISSEVPQNLSASRPQDRQFILSSKKLLLSDSGFYLCAWSVLRGGNQPQHFGDGTRLSIL.

There are a few counts of this clonotype. CDR3 nucleotides: TGTGCCAGCAGTGGGTCGGGACAGGTTGAAGCTTTCTTT. Translation: CASSGSGQVEAFF. This chain uses TRBV12-3 or TRBV12-4 with TRBJ1-1; TRBD1 aligns across 8 bases. V gave up 5 bases and J gave up 7 bases; unmatched junction bases: 6. The CDR3 extends over 13 amino acids.

The chain carries TRBV5-5 and TRBJ2-5, with TRBD1 as a possible D gene (6 bases). The length of the CDR3 is 15 residues. From germline, CDR1 is SGHKS and CDR2 YYEKEE (reference sequence). V was trimmed by 0 bases and J by 5 bases, leaving 14 bases between them. CDR3 sequence: CASSLAGDPRETQYF. CDR3 in DNA: TGTGCCAGCAGCTTGGCAGGGGACCCAAGGGAGACCCAGTACTTC. The full variable domain, in which reference TRBV5-5 and TRBJ2-5 provide the parts outside the CDR3, is DAGVTQSPTHLIKTRGQQVTLRCSPISGHKSVSWYQQVLGQGPQFIFQYYEKEERGRGNFPDRFSARQFPNYSSELNVNALLLGDSALYLCASSLAGDPRETQYFGPGTRLLVL.

This clonotype was detected once. The chain has TRBV7-9 and TRBJ2-3; the D is unclear. Germline V lookup: CDR1 SEHNR, CDR2 FQNEAQ (reference sequence). Trimming cost V 2 bases and J 4 bases, with 13 bases left between them. The CDR3 sequence is 15 residues long. CDR3 protein: CASSLSRSVPDTQYF. The DNA for the CDR3 is TGTGCCAGCAGCTTAAGCCGTTCCGTCCCAGATACGCAGTATTTT.

The chain uses TRBV24-1 and TRBJ2-7; 9 bases line up with TRBD1. The trim removed 4 bases at V and 3 bases at J, leaving 6 bases unmatched. The CDR3 covers 15 residues. Germline CDR1 KGHDR, CDR2 SFDVKD. CDR3 DNA: TGTGCCACCAGTGACGGACAGGGGACAAACTACGAGCAGTACTTC. It specifies CATSDGQGTNYEQYF.

This clonotype has just a few counts. The gene calls are TRBV18 and TRBJ1-1; 7 bases map to TRBD1. Trimming took 5 bases from V and 10 from J; bases not matched to a gene: 10. In germline, CDR1 is KGHSH, CDR2 LQKENI. The CDR3 is made up of 13 amino acids. This chain's CDR3 is CASSNRDSGGAFF. DNA for the CDR3: TGTGCCAGCTCAAACCGGGATTCAGGGGGAGCTTTCTTT.

This clonotype was observed a handful of times. The chain combines TRBV20-1 with TRBJ1-6; perhaps TRBD1 as D (5 bases). Deletions cut 3 bases from V and 5 bases from J, with 11 bases between. Germline V CDR1 and CDR2: DFQATT, SNEGSKA (reference sequence). The CDR3 is 14 amino acids. CDR3 coding DNA: TGCAGTGCTAGGTCAGGGACGGATAATTCACCCCTCCACTTT. It encodes CSARSGTDNSPLHF.

This clonotype was seen more than once but under ten times. The V and J genes are TRBV5-1 and TRBJ2-1; 7 bases are shared with TRBD2. V lost 2 bases, J lost 7 bases, and 9 bases stayed unmatched. CDR1 SGHRS and CDR2 YFSETQ come from the germline V gene. This CDR3 is 15 amino acids long. The CDR3 region has the DNA TGCGCCAGCAGCTTTAACGGCGGGAGTAGGAATGAGCAGTTCTTC. It translates to CASSFNGGSRNEQFF. The variable domain in full, with the rest retrieved from reference TRBV5-1 and TRBJ2-1, is KAGVTQTPRYLIKTRGQQVTLSCSPISGHRSVSWYQQTPGQGLQFLFEYFSETQRNKGNFPGRFSGRQFSNSRSEMNVSTLELGDSALYLCASSFNGGSRNEQFFGPGTRLTVL.

This clonotype has only a few counts. The V gene is TRBV28, the J gene TRBJ1-3; 7 positions match TRBD1. The germline V gene has CDR1 MDHEN and CDR2 SYDVKM. The CDR3 contains 17 residues. V trimming: 6 bases; J trimming: 0 bases; junction bases outside the gene matches: 11. The CDR3 here is CASSPGQNLLSGNTIYF. The DNA for the CDR3 is TGTGCCAGCAGCCCGGGACAGAATCTTCTCTCTGGAAACACCATATATTTT.

The chain employs TRBV7-2 and TRBJ2-5; TRBD2 might be the D (6 bases). The length of the CDR3 is 16 residues. V was pared by 5 bases and J by 2 bases, with 18 bases between. Germline values: CDR1 SGHTA, CDR2 FQGNSA. CDR3 coding DNA: TGTGCCAGCAGCCCCGGCGTCGGGGGAAGACAAGAGACCCAGTACTTC. This encodes CASSPGVGGRQETQYF. The variable domain in full, with the rest retrieved from reference TRBV7-2 and TRBJ2-5, is GAGVSQSPSNKVTEKGKDVELRCDPISGHTALYWYRQSLGQGLEFLIYFQGNSAPDKSGLPSDRFSAERTGGSVSTLTIQRTQQEDSAVYLCASSPGVGGRQETQYFGPGTRLLVL.

The J gene is TRBJ2-1, the V gene TRBV7-2, with D perhaps being TRBD1 or TRBD2 (5 bases each). The length of the CDR3 is 15 residues. Trimming took 5 bases from V and 4 from J, leaving 15 bases between them. Germline values: CDR1 SGHTA, CDR2 FQGNSA. The CDR3 nucleotides are TGTGCCAGCAGCCCAGGGAGCGGCCCTTACAATGAGCAGTTCTTC. This gives the protein CASSPGSGPYNEQFF.